This T cell receptor beta chain appears in the sequencing data of a study of cytomegalovirus exposure and HLA in healthy donors. Regarding the study as a whole: Researchers counted around 170 TCR beta chains as cytomegalovirus-associated.

This clone was seen a handful of times. Its matching antigen is unknown. Trimming stripped 1 base from V and 4 bases from J, with 16 bases between. Germline lookup yields CDR1 MGHDK and CDR2 SYGVNS. CDR3 size: 16 residues. The PCR was carried out with 60 Vbeta primers and 13 Jbeta primers. The repertoire was sequenced with immunoSEQ multiplex PCR; TCRdb's copy has only in-frame clones and lacks some. The repertoire holds 170,000 or so clones, with roughly 80% as singletons. Sample: PBMCs. This TCR was sampled from a man younger than 45 in good health and CMV-seropositive. The chain has TRBV25-1 and TRBJ1-1; D is unclear. The chain's CDR3 is CASSEFTRERGTEAFF. The CDR3 DNA reads as TGTGCCAGCAGTGAATTTACGAGGGAACGAGGCACTGAAGCTTTCTTT.